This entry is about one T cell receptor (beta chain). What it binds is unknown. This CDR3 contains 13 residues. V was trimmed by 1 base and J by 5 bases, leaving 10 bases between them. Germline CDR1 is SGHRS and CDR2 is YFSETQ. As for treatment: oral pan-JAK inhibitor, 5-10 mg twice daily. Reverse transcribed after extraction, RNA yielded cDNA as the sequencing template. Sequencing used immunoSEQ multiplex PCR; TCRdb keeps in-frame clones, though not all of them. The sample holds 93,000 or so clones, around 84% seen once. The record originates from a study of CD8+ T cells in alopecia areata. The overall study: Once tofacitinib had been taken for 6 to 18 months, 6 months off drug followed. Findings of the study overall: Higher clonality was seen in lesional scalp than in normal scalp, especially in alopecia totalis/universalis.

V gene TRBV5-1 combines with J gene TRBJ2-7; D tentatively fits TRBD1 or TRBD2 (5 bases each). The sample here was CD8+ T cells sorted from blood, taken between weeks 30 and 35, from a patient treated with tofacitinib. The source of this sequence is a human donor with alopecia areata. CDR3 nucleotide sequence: TGCGCCAGCAGCTTGCTAGGGACCGACGAGCAGTACTTC. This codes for CASSLLGTDEQYF.